These T cell receptor beta chains were read from a single sample in a study of molecular identifiers for immune sequencing clone quantification. TCRdb used MiXCR to reprocess the PCR reads, holding one entry per CDR3 protein. The data show 100,000 or so distinct CDR3 sequences, about 35% seen once. The specimen sequenced was naive CD8+ T cells from blood, with Jurkat cell RNA spiked in. These receptors all stem from a human donor in good health. Some libraries in this study had Jurkat cell RNA spiked in. The CDR3 runs from the conserved cysteine through the conserved F or W. Each record gives: J gene, clone size, D gene, V gene, CDR3 DNA, CDR3 protein. D genes are given only for firm matches. Clone sizes are given selectively: once, few, many, or a class where the clone is expanded.

j_gene: TRBJ2-3
abundance: NA
d_gene: NA
v_gene: TRBV13
CDR3nt: TGTGCCAGCAGCTTGAGGGGGGATACGCAGTATTTT
CDR3aa: CASSLRGDTQYF

j_gene: TRBJ1-1
abundance: many
d_gene: NA
v_gene: TRBV14
CDR3nt: TGTGCCAGCAGCCGGGTTACGGATCCCACTGAAGCTTTCTTT
CDR3aa: CASSRVTDPTEAFF

j_gene: TRBJ2-2
abundance: NA
d_gene: NA
v_gene: TRBV4-3
CDR3nt: TGCGCCAGCCGCCAAGAAGTGGGAGGCGGCGGGGAGCTGTTTTTT
CDR3aa: CASRQEVGGGGELFF

j_gene: TRBJ2-3
abundance: NA
d_gene: NA
v_gene: TRBV6-5
CDR3nt: TGTGCCAGCAGTTCTTGGGCATCTAGCACAGATACGCAGTATTTT
CDR3aa: CASSSWASSTDTQYF

j_gene: TRBJ2-2
abundance: few
d_gene: TRBD2
v_gene: TRBV19
CDR3nt: TGTGCCAGTAATGTAGCGGGAGAAACCGGGGAGCTGTTTTTT
CDR3aa: CASNVAGETGELFF

j_gene: TRBJ2-4
abundance: NA
d_gene: TRBD1
v_gene: TRBV28
CDR3nt: TGTGCCAGCAGTTTAGACGTAGGTAGTCTGACAGGGGAGGTAGACATTCAGTACTTC
CDR3aa: CASSLDVGSLTGEVDIQYF

j_gene: TRBJ1-5
abundance: many
d_gene: NA
v_gene: TRBV28
CDR3nt: TGTGCCAGCACCCGTTTAGCCGGGCTGCCCAATCAGCCCCAGCATTTT
CDR3aa: CASTRLAGLPNQPQHF

j_gene: TRBJ1-2
abundance: NA
d_gene: TRBD1
v_gene: TRBV13
CDR3nt: TGTGCCAGCAGCTTCGTTCCAACAGGGGTGGTGGATGGCTACACCTTC
CDR3aa: CASSFVPTGVVDGYTF

j_gene: TRBJ2-1
abundance: NA
d_gene: NA
v_gene: TRBV7-3
CDR3nt: TGTGCCAGCAGCACCTACCCCCACCCCAACAATGAGCAGTTCTTC
CDR3aa: CASSTYPHPNNEQFF

j_gene: TRBJ2-2
abundance: NA
d_gene: NA
v_gene: TRBV27
CDR3nt: TGTGCCAGCAGTTTCACGGTCAACACCGGGGAGCTGTTATTT
CDR3aa: CASSFTVNTGELLF

j_gene: TRBJ1-1
abundance: many
d_gene: NA
v_gene: TRBV28
CDR3nt: TGTGCCACCTCGGGGCCCGGCTCTAACACTGAAGCTTTCTTT
CDR3aa: CATSGPGSNTEAFF

j_gene: TRBJ2-3
abundance: NA
d_gene: TRBD2
v_gene: TRBV5-1
CDR3nt: TGCGCCAGCAGCTTGGTTGGTAGCGGGGGCCCCGCAGATACGCAGTATTTT
CDR3aa: CASSLVGSGGPADTQYF

j_gene: TRBJ2-3
abundance: NA
d_gene: NA
v_gene: TRBV4-3
CDR3nt: TGCGCCAGCAGCCAAGAATTCCATTCTTCTAGCACAGATACGCAGTATTTT
CDR3aa: CASSQEFHSSSTDTQYF

j_gene: TRBJ2-5
abundance: NA
d_gene: NA
v_gene: TRBV20-1
CDR3nt: TGCAGTGCTAGAGATTTACGGATCCAAGAGACCCAGTACTTC
CDR3aa: CSARDLRIQETQYF

j_gene: TRBJ2-2
abundance: many
d_gene: NA
v_gene: TRBV6-5
CDR3nt: TGTGCCAGCAGTTACTCGAACGGGGAGCTGTTTTTT
CDR3aa: CASSYSNGELFF

j_gene: TRBJ2-7
abundance: NA
d_gene: NA
v_gene: TRBV29-1
CDR3nt: TGCAGCGCCCTAGTCAGGGGTCGGGAGCAGTACTTC
CDR3aa: CSALVRGREQYF

j_gene: TRBJ2-7
abundance: few
d_gene: NA
v_gene: TRBV7-2
CDR3nt: TGTGCCAGCAGCGTCTACCTAGGACAGTACGAGCAGTACTTC
CDR3aa: CASSVYLGQYEQYF

j_gene: TRBJ2-3
abundance: many
d_gene: NA
v_gene: TRBV5-6
CDR3nt: TGTGCCAGCAGCTGGGGGCAAAACACAGATACGCAGTATTTT
CDR3aa: CASSWGQNTDTQYF

j_gene: TRBJ1-4
abundance: NA
d_gene: TRBD1
v_gene: TRBV19
CDR3nt: TGTGCCAGTAGTATTGACAGGGGAGCCTTTTCATCTAATGAAAAACTGTTTTTT
CDR3aa: CASSIDRGAFSSNEKLFF

j_gene: TRBJ2-1
abundance: NA
d_gene: NA
v_gene: TRBV9
CDR3nt: TGTGCCAGCAGCGACCAACAGGGACGGCCTTTCAATGAGCAGTTCTTC
CDR3aa: CASSDQQGRPFNEQFF